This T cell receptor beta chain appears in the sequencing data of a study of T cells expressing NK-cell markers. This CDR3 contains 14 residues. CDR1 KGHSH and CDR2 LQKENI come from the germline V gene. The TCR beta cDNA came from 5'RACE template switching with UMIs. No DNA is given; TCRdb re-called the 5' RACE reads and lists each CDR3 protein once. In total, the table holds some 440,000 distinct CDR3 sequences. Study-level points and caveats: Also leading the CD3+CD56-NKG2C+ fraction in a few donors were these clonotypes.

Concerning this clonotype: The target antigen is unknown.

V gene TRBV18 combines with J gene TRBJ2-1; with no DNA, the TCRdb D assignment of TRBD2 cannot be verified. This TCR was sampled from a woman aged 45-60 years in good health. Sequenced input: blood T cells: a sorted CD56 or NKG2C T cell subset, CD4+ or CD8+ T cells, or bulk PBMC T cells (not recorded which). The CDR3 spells CASSGGRGGNEQFF.